The 25 T cell receptor beta chains given below trace back to one sample, sequenced in a study of brain T cells in children with intractable seizures. Libraries were prepared by immunoSEQ multiplex PCR; TCRdb keeps only in-frame clonotypes and omits some of them. Altogether just under 65,000 clones are present, roughly 95% being singletons, with the ten largest covering 0.35% to 0.4%. Sequenced here: peripheral blood, sampled at surgery. These receptors originate from a boy under three years old with focal cortical dysplasia and intractable seizures.

The genes are TRBV18 and TRBJ1-4; no clear D. The CDR3 runs to 15 residues. Germline CDR1 reads KGHSH; CDR2 reads LQKENI. V lost 4 bases and J 0 bases, leaving 9 bases between the germline ends. CDR3 sequence reads: CASSRDLATNEKLFF. The CDR3 region has the DNA TGTGCCAGCTCACGGGATTTAGCAACTAATGAAAAACTGTTTTTT.

This clone was seen once. The chain has TRBV6-5 and TRBJ2-3; 9 bases align to TRBD2. The V gene's germline CDR1 is MNHEY and CDR2 SVGAGI. The CDR3 runs 16 residues. V lost 0 bases and J lost 5; bases outside the gene matches: 6. CDR3: CASSYSGGGAQDTQYF. The DNA for the CDR3 is TGTGCCAGCAGTTACTCCGGCGGGGGGGCTCAAGATACGCAGTATTTT.

The chain carries TRBV25-1 and TRBJ1-2; 8 bases map to TRBD1. Germline lookup yields CDR1 MGHDK and CDR2 SYGVNS. The CDR3 has 14 residues. Trimming removed 6 bases from V and 2 bases from J; junction bases left unmatched: 5. CDR3 bases: TGTGCCAGCAGACGACAGGGGACCAACTATGGCTACACCTTC. This encodes CASRRQGTNYGYTF.

This sequence joins TRBV6-2 or TRBV6-3 and TRBJ2-3; the D is unclear. Germline V CDR1 and CDR2: MNHEY, SVGEGT. This CDR3 has 14 amino acids. The ends were cut back, 2 bases at V and 0 bases at J, with 6 bases in the middle. CDR3 sequence reads: CASSYVRSTDTQYF. The CDR3 coding sequence is TGTGCCAGCAGTTACGTCCGGAGCACAGATACGCAGTATTTT.

The chain uses TRBV5-1 and TRBJ1-5; D is ambiguous. V dropped 0 bases and J dropped 4 bases, with 8 bases sitting between them. Germline V lookup: CDR1 SGHRS, CDR2 YFSETQ. This CDR3 contains 14 residues. The CDR3 nucleotides read TGCGCCAGCAGCTTGGCCGGCACGAATCAGCCCCAGCATTTT. Amino acids: CASSLAGTNQPQHF.

This chain connects TRBV4-2 to TRBJ2-5, with D possibly TRBD2 on 7 matching bases. The ends were cut back, 1 base at V and 7 bases at J, with 10 bases in the middle. CDR1 and CDR2 from the germline V gene are LGHNA and YNFKEQ. The CDR3 covers 13 residues. The CDR3 here is CASSQVGGPTQYF. The CDR3 DNA reads as TGTGCCAGCAGCCAAGTCGGGGGGCCGACCCAGTACTTC.

The V and J genes are TRBV6-1 and TRBJ2-3, with no clear D. Germline lookup yields CDR1 MNHNS and CDR2 SASEGT. There are 13 residues in the CDR3. V was trimmed by 2 bases and J by 3 bases, leaving 6 bases between them. CDR3 DNA: TGTGCCAGCAGTGAATACCCAACAGATACGCAGTATTTT. This gives the protein CASSEYPTDTQYF.

CDR3 amino acids: CASSQPTEKLFF. The CDR3 region has the DNA TGCGCCAGCAGCCAACCGACTGAAAAACTGTTTTTT. This rearrangement joins TRBV4-1 to TRBJ1-4, with no clear D. V lost 2 bases and J 7 bases, leaving 5 bases between the germline ends. The CDR3 length is 12 residues. Germline V lookup: CDR1 MGHRA, CDR2 YSYEKL.

The V call is TRBV4-1, the J call TRBJ2-1, with TRBD2 identical over 7 bases. The germline gives CDR1 MGHRA, CDR2 YSYEKL. V shed 2 bases, J shed 9 bases, and the junction held 7 bases outside the gene matches. This CDR3 has 14 residues. Written as DNA, the CDR3 is TGCGCCAGCAGCCAAAGCGGGACCTTCCTTGAGCAGTTCTTC. It yields the protein CASSQSGTFLEQFF.

Note on this clone: Other DNA sequences in this specimen translate into the identical CDR3. The genes are TRBV18 and TRBJ1-5, with unresolved D. Germline assignment: CDR1 KGHSH and CDR2 LQKENI. V dropped 2 bases and J dropped 6 bases, with 5 bases sitting between them. CDR3 length: 12 residues. DNA for the CDR3: TGTGCCAGCTCACCAGGGCGTCAGCCCCAGCATTTT. Amino acid sequence: CASSPGRQPQHF.

As concerns this clone: Its ends do not fully match the called genes, so a read error is possible. Other DNA sequences from this sample encode an identical CDR3 as well. The chain joins TRBV4-3 to TRBJ2-5, with a tentative D call TRBD2 (6 bases). There are 13 residues in the CDR3. Germline CDR1 is LGHNA and CDR2 is YSLEER. CDR3 amino acids: CASSQDYQETQYF. Written as DNA, the CDR3 is TGCGCCAGCAGCCAGGACTACCAAGAGACCCAATACTTC.

This clone has a single count. The chain has TRBV12-3 or TRBV12-4 and TRBJ2-1, with a tentative D call TRBD1 (5 bases). The CDR3 covers 13 residues. The germline V and J ends were trimmed by 2 bases and 7 bases, with 9 bases remaining between them. This CDR3 is CASSLSRVNEQFF. CDR3 in DNA: TGTGCCAGCAGTTTAAGCAGGGTTAATGAGCAGTTCTTC.

The chain has TRBV5-1 and TRBJ2-4, with D tentatively TRBD1 (6 bases). Germline CDR1 SGHRS, CDR2 YFSETQ. The CDR3 totals 17 residues. V shed 0 bases and J shed 4 bases, with 17 bases lying between them. In DNA form, the CDR3 reads TGCGCCAGCAGCTTGGAATCCTCAGGGGATAAGAAAAACATTCAGTACTTC. Its protein is CASSLESSGDKKNIQYF.

The DNA for the CDR3 is TGTGCCAGCAGTTACGGAGCAGTTCCCTACACTGAAGCTTTCTTT. Protein sequence: CASSYGAVPYTEAFF. V and J are TRBV6-2 or TRBV6-3 and TRBJ1-1, with D unresolved. The germline V gene has CDR1 MNHEY and CDR2 SVGEGT. V was shortened by 2 bases and J by 3 bases, with 13 bases between the two germline ends. CDR3 size: 15 residues.

The chain carries TRBV4-1 and TRBJ2-4; 8 nucleotides agree with TRBD1. CDR3 size: 16 residues. With V trimmed by 5 bases and J by 8 bases, 14 bases remained unmatched. The V gene's germline CDR1 is MGHRA and CDR2 YSYEKL. In DNA form, the CDR3 reads TGCGCCAGCAGCATCCAGGGGGCCCTAAGGGGGGACATTCAGTACTTC. Translating it yields CASSIQGALRGDIQYF.

The V gene is TRBV18, the J gene TRBJ2-3, with a weak D call TRBD2 (7 bases). This CDR3 is 13 amino acids long. Germline CDR1 and CDR2: KGHSH and LQKENI. Between the trimmed V and J ends, which lost 5 bases and 5 bases, there was a span of 11 bases. The CDR3 nucleotides are TGTGCCAGCTCAACGGGGGGCGGAGATACGCAGTATTTT. It codes for CASSTGGGDTQYF.

This sequence joins TRBV7-2 and TRBJ2-1; 9 nucleotides agree with TRBD2. CDR3 length equals 16 residues. Germline CDR1 is SGHTA and CDR2 is FQGNSA. Losses at the gene ends were 5 bases for V and 0 bases for J; bases not matched to a gene: 5. The CDR3 DNA reads TGTGCCAGCAGCCCTCTAGCGGGGAGCTCCTACAATGAGCAGTTCTTC. Encoded protein: CASSPLAGSSYNEQFF.

The V call is TRBV25-1, the J call TRBJ1-1, with D tentatively TRBD1 (5 bases). The CDR3 loop spans 14 amino acids. V was trimmed by 5 bases and J by 3 bases, leaving 13 bases between them. CDR1 MGHDK and CDR2 SYGVNS come from the germline V gene. CDR3 DNA: TGTGCCAGCAGTCGTCGGGACGGTTACACTGAAGCTTTCTTT. Translation: CASSRRDGYTEAFF.

The chain couples TRBV6-1 to TRBJ2-7; TRBD2 aligns across 7 bases. V lost 3 bases and J lost 3; bases outside the gene matches: 5. Germline V gives CDR1 MNHNS, CDR2 SASEGT. The CDR3 extends over 14 amino acids. CDR3 nucleotides: TGTGCCAGCAGTGAGACTAGCCCGAACTACGAGCAGTACTTC. Amino acid sequence: CASSETSPNYEQYF.

This chain joins TRBV5-1 and TRBJ1-5; D unclear. The CDR3 runs to 9 residues. Germline lookup yields CDR1 SGHRS and CDR2 YFSETQ. V lost 7 bases, J lost 7 bases, and 3 bases lay in between. Here the CDR3 DNA reads TGCGCCAGCCCCCAGCCCCAGCATTTT. The encoded protein is CASPQPQHF. The variable domain in full, completed from reference TRBV5-1 and TRBJ1-5, reads KAGVTQTPRYLIKTRGQQVTLSCSPISGHRSVSWYQQTPGQGLQFLFEYFSETQRNKGNFPGRFSGRQFSNSRSEMNVSTLELGDSALYLCASPQPQHFGDGTRLSIL.

The chain links TRBV29-1 to TRBJ1-1, with 7 bases lining up with TRBD1. The CDR3 is made up of 13 amino acids. The germline V gene has CDR1 SQVTM and CDR2 ANQGSEA. J was trimmed by 5 bases and V by 4 bases; bases with no gene match: 7. The CDR3 spells CSVGRGRRTEAFF. CDR3 DNA sequence: TGCAGCGTTGGAAGGGGGCGGCGGACTGAAGCTTTCTTT.

This chain uses TRBV28 with TRBJ1-4; 9 nucleotides line up with TRBD1. V shed 3 bases, J shed 0 bases, and the junction held 8 bases outside the gene matches. Germline CDR1 reads MDHEN; CDR2 reads SYDVKM. The CDR3 extends over 18 amino acids. CDR3: CASSFHGQGRATNEKLFF. CDR3 nucleotides: TGTGCCAGCAGTTTCCACGGACAGGGGAGGGCAACTAATGAAAAACTGTTTTTT.

The CDR3 bases are TGTGCCAGCAGCTTTCAGGGAGAGACCCAGTACTTC. This translates into CASSFQGETQYF. The chain uses TRBV5-8 and TRBJ2-5, with D tentatively TRBD1 (5 bases). CDR3 size: 12 residues. V lost 2 bases, J lost 4 bases, and 6 bases lay in between. Germline lookup yields CDR1 SGHTS and CDR2 YDEGEE. The variable domain in full, completed from reference TRBV5-8 and TRBJ2-5, reads EAGVTQSPTHLIKTRGQQATLRCSPISGHTSVYWYQQALGLGLQFLLWYDEGEERNRGNFPPRFSGRQFPNYSSELNVNALELEDSALYLCASSFQGETQYFGPGTRLLVL.

The rearrangement uses TRBV19 and TRBJ2-7; D is tentatively TRBD1 or TRBD2 (6 bases each). The V and J ends lost 6 bases and 2 bases respectively, with 23 bases between them. Germline assignment: CDR1 LNHDA and CDR2 SQIVND (reference sequence). This CDR3 region has 17 residues. The CDR3 DNA sequence: TGTGCCAGTAGAAAGAGGGGGGACCCCGGAAATACCTACGAGCAGTACTTC. It codes for CASRKRGDPGNTYEQYF.

The CDR3 DNA sequence: TGTGCCAGCAGTGAACTTGCCAGCACAGGGGCCCAGCATTTT. Its translation: CASSELASTGAQHF. This rearrangement joins TRBV6-1 to TRBJ1-5, with TRBD1 matching 7 bases. The CDR3 is 14 residues long. CDR1 is MNHNS, CDR2 SASEGT, per germline. V lost 2 bases, J lost 11 bases, and 9 bases stayed unmatched.